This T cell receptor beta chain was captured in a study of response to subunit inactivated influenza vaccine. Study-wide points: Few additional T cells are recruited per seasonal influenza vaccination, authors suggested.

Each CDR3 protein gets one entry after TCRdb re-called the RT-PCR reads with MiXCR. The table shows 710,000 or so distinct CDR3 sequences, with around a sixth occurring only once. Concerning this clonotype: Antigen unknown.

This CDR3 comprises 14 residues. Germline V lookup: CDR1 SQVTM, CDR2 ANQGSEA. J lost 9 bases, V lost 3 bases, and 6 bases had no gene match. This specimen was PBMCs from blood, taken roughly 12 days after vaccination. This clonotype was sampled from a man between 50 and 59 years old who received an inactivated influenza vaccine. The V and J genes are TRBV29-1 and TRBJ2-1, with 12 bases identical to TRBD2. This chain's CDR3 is CSVDLAGGLFEQFF. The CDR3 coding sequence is TGCAGCGTTGACCTAGCGGGAGGGCTTTTTGAGCAGTTCTTC.